The T cell receptor (beta chain) under discussion was sequenced for a study of Graves' ophthalmopathy and Graves' hyperthyroidism. In its sample, this clonotype was seen many times. Patients were excluded if they had other autoimmune diseases or uncontrolled infections, and likewise if pregnancy or lactation applied. Clinical symptoms, serum thyroxine, TRAb, thyroid ultrasound and orbital computed tomography formed the basis of diagnosis. Beta-chain TCR CDR3 regions were amplified from RNA transcripts. The first-round RT-PCR employed HTBI primers together with the Qiagen OneStep RT-PCR kit. A multiplex PCR was then performed as the second round. TCRdb re-called the multiplex PCR reads with MiXCR, one entry per CDR3 protein. The sample has about 600,000 distinct CDR3 sequences; about 35% are singletons. Between the trimmed V and J ends, which lost 2 bases and 1 base, there was a span of 9 bases. The germline V gene has CDR1 LGHDT and CDR2 YNNKEL (reference sequence). CDR3 length: 14 residues.

The clonotype comes from an adult man with Graves' hyperthyroidism. The chain is built from TRBV3-1 and TRBJ2-7; D gene unclear. Specimen: peripheral blood or thyroid tissue (not recorded which). The CDR3 spells CASSQLVKSYEQYF. Here the CDR3 DNA reads TGTGCCAGCAGCCAACTCGTGAAGTCCTACGAGCAGTACTTC.